This entry is about one T cell receptor beta chain. The antigen remains unidentified. Naive CD4 T cells were sorted as CD45RO-negative, CD62L-positive. The data originate from a study of human versus mouse CDR3 diversity and MHC coevolution. On the study more broadly: Reportedly, immunoSEQ detects one in 200,000 T cells with minimized PCR bias. Study-wide results and caveats: Clonal inequality was lowest in most of the three human donors.

The CDR3 runs to 13 residues. Germline loops: CDR1 SNHLY, CDR2 FYNNEI. The trim removed 6 bases at V and 3 bases at J, leaving 4 bases unmatched. Generated by immunoSEQ multiplex PCR, the TCRdb table keeps only in-frame clones and is missing some. The sample holds about 77,000 clones, 80% to 95% seen once. The chain has TRBV2 and TRBJ2-5; 7 bases are a match to TRBD1. The source is a person between 30 and 69 years old in good health. Specimen: naive CD4+ T cells from blood. Described subset: CD45RO-negative CD62L-positive naive CD4 T cells. The CDR3 sequence is CASSLDREETQYF. CDR3 nucleotide sequence: TGTGCCAGCAGCCTCGACAGGGAAGAGACCCAGTACTTC.